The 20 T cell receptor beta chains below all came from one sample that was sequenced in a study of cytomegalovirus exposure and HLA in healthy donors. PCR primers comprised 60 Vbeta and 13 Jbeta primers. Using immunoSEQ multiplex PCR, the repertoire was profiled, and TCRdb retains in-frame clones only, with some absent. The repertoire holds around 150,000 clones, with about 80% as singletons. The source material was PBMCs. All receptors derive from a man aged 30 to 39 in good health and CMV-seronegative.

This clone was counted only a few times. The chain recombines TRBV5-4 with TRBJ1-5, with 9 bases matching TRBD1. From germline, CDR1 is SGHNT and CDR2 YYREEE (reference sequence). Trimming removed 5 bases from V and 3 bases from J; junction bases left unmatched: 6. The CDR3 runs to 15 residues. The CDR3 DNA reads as TGTGCCAGCAGGATGTACAGGGGGCTCAATCAGCCCCAGCATTTT. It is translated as CASRMYRGLNQPQHF.

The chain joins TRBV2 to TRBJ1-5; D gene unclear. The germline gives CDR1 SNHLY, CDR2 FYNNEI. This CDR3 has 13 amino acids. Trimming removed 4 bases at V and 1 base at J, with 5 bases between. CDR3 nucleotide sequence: TGTGCCAGCAGTGTGGAGAGCAATCAGCCCCAGCATTTT. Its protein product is CASSVESNQPQHF.

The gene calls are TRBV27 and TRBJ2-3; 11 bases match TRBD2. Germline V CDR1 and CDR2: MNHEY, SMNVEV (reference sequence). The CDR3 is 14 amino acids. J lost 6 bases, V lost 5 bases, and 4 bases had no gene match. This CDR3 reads CASSLRLAGDTQYF. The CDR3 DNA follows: TGTGCCAGCAGTCTCCGACTAGCGGGGGATACGCAGTATTTT.

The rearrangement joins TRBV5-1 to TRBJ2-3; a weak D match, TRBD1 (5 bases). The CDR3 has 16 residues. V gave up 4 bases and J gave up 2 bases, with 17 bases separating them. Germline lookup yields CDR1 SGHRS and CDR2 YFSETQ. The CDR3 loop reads CASSPIGVLNTDTQYF. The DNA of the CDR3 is TGCGCCAGCAGCCCGATAGGGGTTTTGAACACAGATACGCAGTATTTT.

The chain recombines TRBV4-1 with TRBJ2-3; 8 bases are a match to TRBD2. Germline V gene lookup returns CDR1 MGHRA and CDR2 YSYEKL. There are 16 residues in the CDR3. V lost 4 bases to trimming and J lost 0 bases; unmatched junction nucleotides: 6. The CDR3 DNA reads TGCGCCAGCAGCCCTCGACTAGCGTACAGCACAGATACGCAGTATTTT. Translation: CASSPRLAYSTDTQYF.

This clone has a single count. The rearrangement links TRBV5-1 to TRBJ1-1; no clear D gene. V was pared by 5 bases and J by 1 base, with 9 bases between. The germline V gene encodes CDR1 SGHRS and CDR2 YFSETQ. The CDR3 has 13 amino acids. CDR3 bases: TGCGCCAGCAGATTCAGCGAGAACACTGAAGCTTTCTTT. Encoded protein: CASRFSENTEAFF.

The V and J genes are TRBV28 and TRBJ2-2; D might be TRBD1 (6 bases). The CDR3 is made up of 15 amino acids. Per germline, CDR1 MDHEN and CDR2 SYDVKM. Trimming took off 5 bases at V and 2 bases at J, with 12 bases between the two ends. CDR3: CASSRPGHNTGELFF. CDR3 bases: TGTGCCAGCAGTCGACCGGGACACAACACCGGGGAGCTGTTTTTT.

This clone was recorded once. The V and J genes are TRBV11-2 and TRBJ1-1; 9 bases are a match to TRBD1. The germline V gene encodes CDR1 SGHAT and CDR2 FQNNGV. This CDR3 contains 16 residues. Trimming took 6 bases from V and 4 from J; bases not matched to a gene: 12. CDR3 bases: TGTGCCAGCAGGTCACAGGGGGCCGGATCGGGCACTGAAGCTTTCTTT. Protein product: CASRSQGAGSGTEAFF.

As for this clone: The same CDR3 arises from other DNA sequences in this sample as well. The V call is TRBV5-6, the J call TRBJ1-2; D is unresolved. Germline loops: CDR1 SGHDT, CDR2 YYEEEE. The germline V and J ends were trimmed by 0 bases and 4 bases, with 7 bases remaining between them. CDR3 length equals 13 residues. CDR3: CASSLASGYGYTF. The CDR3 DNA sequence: TGTGCCAGCAGCTTGGCCTCGGGCTATGGCTACACCTTC.

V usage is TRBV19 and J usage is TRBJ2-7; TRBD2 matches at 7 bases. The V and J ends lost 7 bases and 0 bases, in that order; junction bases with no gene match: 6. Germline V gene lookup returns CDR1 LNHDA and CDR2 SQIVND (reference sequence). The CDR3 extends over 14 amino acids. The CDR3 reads CASKRERGSYEQYF. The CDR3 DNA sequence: TGTGCCAGTAAAAGAGAGCGGGGCTCCTACGAGCAGTACTTC.

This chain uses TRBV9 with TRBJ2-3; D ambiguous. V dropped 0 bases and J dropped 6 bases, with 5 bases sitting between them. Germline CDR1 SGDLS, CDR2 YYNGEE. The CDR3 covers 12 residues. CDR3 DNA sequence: TGTGCCAGCAGCGTAGGGCGGGATACGCAGTATTTT. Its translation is CASSVGRDTQYF.

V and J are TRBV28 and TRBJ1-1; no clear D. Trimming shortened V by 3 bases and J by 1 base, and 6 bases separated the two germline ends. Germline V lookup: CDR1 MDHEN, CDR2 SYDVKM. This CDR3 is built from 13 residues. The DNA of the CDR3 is TGTGCCAGCAGTTTCGTAAAGAACACTGAAGCTTTCTTT. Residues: CASSFVKNTEAFF.

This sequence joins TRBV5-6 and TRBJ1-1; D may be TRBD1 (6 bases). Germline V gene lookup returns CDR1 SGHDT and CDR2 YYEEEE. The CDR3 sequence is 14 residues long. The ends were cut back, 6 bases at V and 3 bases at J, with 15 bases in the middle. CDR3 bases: TGTGCCAGCAACTCGGGGGGGGCCCACACTGAAGCTTTCTTT. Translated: CASNSGGAHTEAFF.

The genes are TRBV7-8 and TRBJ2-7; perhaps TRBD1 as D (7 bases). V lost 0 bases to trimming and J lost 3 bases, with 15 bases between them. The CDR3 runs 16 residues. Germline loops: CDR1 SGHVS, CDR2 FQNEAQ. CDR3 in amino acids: CASSLASGGGYYEQYF. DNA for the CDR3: TGTGCCAGCAGCTTAGCGTCAGGGGGAGGATACTACGAGCAGTACTTC.

This chain's CDR3 is CASAQDSFYGYTF. The CDR3 DNA is TGTGCCAGCGCCCAGGACAGTTTTTATGGCTACACCTTC. The chain employs TRBV6-1 and TRBJ1-2, with D possibly matching TRBD1 (6 bases). From germline, CDR1 is MNHNS and CDR2 SASEGT. The CDR3 is 13 amino acids. Trimming removed 8 bases at V and 5 bases at J, with 15 bases between.

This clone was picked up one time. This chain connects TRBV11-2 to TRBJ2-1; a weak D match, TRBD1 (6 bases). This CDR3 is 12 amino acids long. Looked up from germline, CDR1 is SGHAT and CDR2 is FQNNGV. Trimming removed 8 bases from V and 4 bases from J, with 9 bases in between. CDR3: CASGGGYNEQFF. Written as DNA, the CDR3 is TGTGCCAGCGGGGGCGGGTACAATGAGCAGTTCTTC.

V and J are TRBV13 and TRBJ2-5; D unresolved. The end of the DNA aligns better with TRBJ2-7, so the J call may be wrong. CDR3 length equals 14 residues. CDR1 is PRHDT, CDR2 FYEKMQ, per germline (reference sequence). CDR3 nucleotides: TGTGCCAGCAGCGCGTCCCAGGTTATCTACGAGCAGTACTTC. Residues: CASSASQVIYEQYF.

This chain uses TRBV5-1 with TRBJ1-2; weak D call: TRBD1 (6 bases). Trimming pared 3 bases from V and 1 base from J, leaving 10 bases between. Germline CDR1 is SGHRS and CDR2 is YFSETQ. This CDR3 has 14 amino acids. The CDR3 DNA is TGCGCCAGCAGCTCCCGGACAGATAACTATGGCTACACCTTC. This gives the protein CASSSRTDNYGYTF.

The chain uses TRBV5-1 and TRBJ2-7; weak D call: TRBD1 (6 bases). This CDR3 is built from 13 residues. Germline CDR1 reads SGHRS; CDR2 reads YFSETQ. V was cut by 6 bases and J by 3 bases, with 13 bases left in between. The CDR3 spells CASMRQGNYEQYF. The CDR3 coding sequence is TGCGCCAGCATGCGGCAGGGGAACTACGAGCAGTACTTC.

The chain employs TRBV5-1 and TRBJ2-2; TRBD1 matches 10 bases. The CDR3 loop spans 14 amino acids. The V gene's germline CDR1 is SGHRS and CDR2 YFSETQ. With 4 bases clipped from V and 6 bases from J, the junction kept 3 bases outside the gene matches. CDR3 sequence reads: CASSPGQGAGELFF. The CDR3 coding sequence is TGCGCCAGCAGCCCTGGACAGGGGGCCGGGGAGCTGTTTTTT.